Listed below are T cell receptor beta chains from one sample, sequenced in a study of cytomegalovirus exposure and HLA in healthy donors. Using immunoSEQ multiplex PCR, the repertoire was profiled, and TCRdb retains in-frame clones only, with some absent. Here the sample spans some 120,000 clones, more than 65% being singletons. The sequenced sample was PBMCs. The receptors shown here come from a woman younger than 35 in good health and CMV-seronegative. Both conserved end residues are part of each CDR3. A D gene is named only where the DNA matches it firmly. The size field is filled for only some rows; it gives once, few, many or a size class.

clone size	V gene	D gene	J gene	CDR3 DNA	CDR3 protein
.	TRBV4-2	TRBD1	TRBJ1-2	TGTGCCAGCAGCCCTGGGACAGCCTTCTATGGCTACACCTTC	CASSPGTAFYGYTF
.	TRBV6-5	.	TRBJ2-7	TGTGCCAGCAGAGAGCCGACAGGTCACGAGCAGTACTTC	CASREPTGHEQYF
.	TRBV6-6	TRBD1	TRBJ1-1	TGTGCCAGCAGTTACTCCGGGACAGGGGGCGAAGCTTTCTTT	CASSYSGTGGEAFF
.	TRBV7-2	.	TRBJ2-5	TGTGCCAGCAGCCGGTTCAGGAGACAGCGCCAATGGGGACAAGAGACCCAGTACTTC	CASSRFRRQRQWGQETQYF
once	TRBV7-3	TRBD2	TRBJ2-5	TGTGCCAGCAGCTTAAGAAGAAAGGGTAGCGGGGCAGAGACCCAGTACTTC	CASSLRRKGSGAETQYF
.	TRBV27	.	TRBJ2-1	TGTGCCAGCAGTTTATCGTGGGCCATTAATGAGCAGTTCTTC	CASSLSWAINEQFF
.	TRBV6-5	TRBD1	TRBJ1-5	TGTGCCAGCAAGATGCAGGGGGGCAATCAGCCCCAGCATTTT	CASKMQGGNQPQHF
.	TRBV7-6	.	TRBJ1-1	TGTGCCAGCAGCTTGCGTCAGGGTACTGAAGCTTTCTTT	CASSLRQGTEAFF
.	TRBV4-2	.	TRBJ2-7	TGTGCCAGCAGCCCCCTTACAGGGATCTCCTACGAGCAGTACTTC	CASSPLTGISYEQYF
.	TRBV5-6	TRBD1	TRBJ1-4	TGTGCCAGCAGCTTGTCGACAGGGGGAATTAGAGGTTATGGAAAACTGTTTTTT	CASSLSTGGIRGYGKLFF
.	TRBV11-2	.	TRBJ2-7	TGTGCCAGCAGCCTTGGGACTGTCCCTGTCGAGCAGTACTTC	CASSLGTVPVEQYF
.	TRBV7-3	TRBD2	TRBJ2-2	TGTGCCAGCGGAGCGGGGGCTACCGGGGAGCTGTTTTTT	CASGAGATGELFF
few	TRBV28	.	TRBJ2-3	TGTGCCACCGACAGGTTCAGCACAGATACGCAGTATTTT	CATDRFSTDTQYF
.	TRBV4-1	TRBD2	TRBJ2-3	TGCGCCAGCAGCCAAGCAAGACTAGCGGGAGGGCCAGATACGCAGTATTTT	CASSQARLAGGPDTQYF
.	TRBV6-1	.	TRBJ1-4	TGTGCCAGCAGTGGTTCGACAGGCGGGGGACCAGAAAAACTGTTTTTT	CASSGSTGGGPEKLFF
.	TRBV4-1	.	TRBJ2-1	TGCGCCAGCAGCCAAGATAACAGATACAATGAGCAGTTCTTC	CASSQDNRYNEQFF
.	TRBV15	TRBD1	TRBJ1-2	TGTGCCACCAGCCCCGGTCGAGACAGGGGGGATGGCTACACCTTC	CATSPGRDRGDGYTF
.	TRBV18	.	TRBJ1-5	TGTGCCAGCTCACCACCGGGGGGTCAGCCCCAGCATTTT	CASSPPGGQPQHF
.	TRBV6-6	TRBD1	TRBJ1-4	TGTGCCAGCAGTTCCACAGGGGGTCGGAAACTGTTTTTT	CASSSTGGRKLFF
.	TRBV7-3	TRBD1	TRBJ2-6	TGTGCCAGCAGCTTCCGACAGGGCTCTGGGGCCAACGGCCTGACTTTC	CASSFRQGSGANGLTF
.	TRBV5-4	TRBD1	TRBJ1-1	TGTGCCAGCAGCGTACAGGGGGGCGGAAACACTGAAGCTTTCTTT	CASSVQGGGNTEAFF
.	TRBV5-5	TRBD1	TRBJ2-7	TGTGCCAGCAGCTTCGACGGGACAGGGGACTACGAGCAGTACTTC	CASSFDGTGDYEQYF
.	TRBV5-1	TRBD1	TRBJ2-5	TGCGCCAGCAGCTGGACAGGGGTTGGATTTCAAGAGACCCAGTACTTC	CASSWTGVGFQETQYF
once	TRBV19	TRBD1	TRBJ2-2	TGTGCCAGTAGGGAGACAGGGGTGAACACCGGGGAGCTGTTTTTT	CASRETGVNTGELFF
.	TRBV28	TRBD2	TRBJ2-1	TGTGCCAGCAGGCCCTCCCGACTAGCGGGGGGGCGGTCCTACAATGAGCAGTTCTTC	CASRPSRLAGGRSYNEQFF
.	TRBV5-1	.	TRBJ1-3	TGCGCCAGCCGAGACAGTGGAAACACCATATATTTT	CASRDSGNTIYF
.	TRBV7-9	TRBD2	TRBJ2-7	TGTTCCAGCAGCTTAGGACCTACTAGCGGGGACTACGAGCAGTACTTC	CSSSLGPTSGDYEQYF
once	TRBV27	.	TRBJ2-7	TGTGCCAGCGCACTCCGGCAGGTCCCACACGAGCAGTACTTC	CASALRQVPHEQYF
.	TRBV11-2	.	TRBJ2-2	TGTGCCAGCAGGCCCAGGGTGGTCGGACAAGGCGGGGAGCTGTTTTTT	CASRPRVVGQGGELFF
few	TRBV5-8	.	TRBJ1-3	TGTGCCAGCAGCCTAGAACTTATGAGCTCTGGAAACACCATATATTTT	CASSLELMSSGNTIYF
.	TRBV14	.	TRBJ1-1	TGTGCCAGCAGCCAGGTCTATGGCACTGAAGCTTTCTTT	CASSQVYGTEAFF
.	TRBV13	.	TRBJ2-2	TGTGCCAGCAGCTCGGAGAGCACCGGGGAGCTGTTTTTT	CASSSESTGELFF
.	TRBV5-1	TRBD1	TRBJ1-2	TGCGCCAGCAGCTTGGAGGAGGGGGCTGCTGTCTACACCTTC	CASSLEEGAAVYTF
.	TRBV6-6	.	TRBJ2-3	TGTGCCAGCAGTTACTCAAGGGGGGGAACAGATACGCAGTATTTT	CASSYSRGGTDTQYF
.	TRBV6-1	.	TRBJ1-3	TGTGCCAGCAGGCACACGAACTCTGGAAACACCATATATTTT	CASRHTNSGNTIYF
.	TRBV4-1	.	TRBJ2-7	TGCGCCAGCAGCCAAGAGGGCTGGCGCGGGAAGGGCTCCTACGAGCAGTACTTC	CASSQEGWRGKGSYEQYF
.	TRBV10-1	.	TRBJ2-2	TGCGCCAGCACCGCGGGCCCATCGAACACCGGGGAGCTGTTTTTT	CASTAGPSNTGELFF
.	TRBV5-1	TRBD1	TRBJ1-1	TGCGCCAGCAGCCAACAGGGGGCTCGAGACACTGAAGCTTTCTTT	CASSQQGARDTEAFF
once	TRBV18	TRBD2	TRBJ2-2	TGTGCCAGCTCAACAACGAAGTTAAGCGGGAGAGTCTATGGCACCGGGGAGCTGTTTTTT	CASSTTKLSGRVYGTGELFF
few	TRBV5-8	TRBD1	TRBJ1-2	TGTGCCAGCATCAAAAGGACAGGGTCCTATGGCTACACCTTC	CASIKRTGSYGYTF
once	TRBV19	.	TRBJ1-1	TGTGCCACCAGTAGCTTTTTAGACTATTTGAACACTGAAGCTTTCTTT	CATSSFLDYLNTEAFF
.	TRBV19	.	TRBJ1-4	TGTGCCAGATCCGAGGTGCGGACGGGGGAAAAACTGTTTTTT	CARSEVRTGEKLFF
once	TRBV6-1	TRBD1	TRBJ1-1	TGTCCCCGGACAGGGCTTATGAACACTGAAGCTTTCTTT	CPRTGLMNTEAFF
.	TRBV7-6	TRBD1	TRBJ1-2	TGTGCCAGCAGCGTCGGACAGGGCAATTATTATGGCTACACCTTC	CASSVGQGNYYGYTF
.	TRBV15	.	TRBJ2-7	TGTGCCACCAGCAGAGATCCGGGAGCCTACGAGCAGTACTTC	CATSRDPGAYEQYF
.	TRBV5-1	TRBD2	TRBJ2-7	TGCGCCAGCAGCTTGGTTCGTCTAGCGGGGGGCGAGCAGTACTTC	CASSLVRLAGGEQYF
.	TRBV7-2	.	TRBJ1-1	TGTGCCAGCAGTCTACAGGGTCCGAACACTGAAGCTTTCTTT	CASSLQGPNTEAFF
.	TRBV7-9	.	TRBJ2-7	TGTGCCAGCAGCAAGACAGGCGCTAGCTCCTACGAGCAGTACTTC	CASSKTGASSYEQYF
.	TRBV5-4	TRBD1	TRBJ1-1	TGTGCCAGCAGCAGGACAGGGGGAACAACTGAAGCTTTCTTT	CASSRTGGTTEAFF
few	TRBV30	TRBD2	TRBJ2-2	TGTGCCTGGAATAGCGGGGGGGGAAACACCGGGGAGCTGTTTTTT	CAWNSGGGNTGELFF
.	TRBV5-8	TRBD1	TRBJ1-1	TGTGCCAGCAGCCCTCGGACAGGGGGCATCGGGGCTTTCTTT	CASSPRTGGIGAFF
once	TRBV13	.	TRBJ1-1	TGTGCCAGCAGCTACCTGGGGAGGGCGAACACTGAAGCTTTCTTT	CASSYLGRANTEAFF
.	TRBV4-1	TRBD2	TRBJ2-1	TGCGCCAGCAGCCAGGTAGCGGGACCCGAACAGTTCTTC	CASSQVAGPEQFF